This T cell receptor beta chain was obtained from a study of identifying expanded T cells in peripheral blood. With 7 bases removed from V and 5 bases from J, the gap between germline ends came to 8 bases. Germline assignment: CDR1 SSHAT and CDR2 FNYEAQ (reference sequence). The CDR3 is made up of 12 amino acids. Here immunoSEQ multiplex PCR was the method, and the copy in TCRdb shows in-frame clones only, minus some. Among about 86,000 clones listed, about 85% were seen once. The sequencing input was blood. The rearrangement uses TRBV7-7 and TRBJ2-2; D ambiguous. The sequence was obtained from a person between 18 and 75 years old in good health. CDR3 region: CASTLGTGELFF. The CDR3 DNA sequence: TGTGCCAGCACCCTCGGAACCGGGGAGCTGTTTTTT.